Listed below are T cell receptor beta chains from one sample, sequenced in a study of blood T cell repertoires in COVID-19. Clones were sequenced by immunoSEQ multiplex PCR, and TCRdb holds only the in-frame ones, with some missing. The sample lists approximately 53,000 clones; roughly 90% were seen once. The sequencing input was peripheral blood. The receptors shown here come from a woman of 80 years or more with acute or convalescent COVID-19. Both conserved end residues are part of each CDR3. D genes are given only for firm matches. A clone size is listed for some rows: how often the clone was seen (once, few, many), or a class if it is expanded.

TRBJ2-5 | TRBV7-3 | NA | TRBD1 | TGTGCCAGCAGCTCCGGACAGGGGGGACAAGAGACCCAGTACTTC | CASSSGQGGQETQYF
TRBJ1-1 | TRBV19 | NA | TRBD1 | TGTGCCAGTAGTATAGTAGGGGGCAGCACTGAAGCTTTCTTT | CASSIVGGSTEAFF
TRBJ1-2 | TRBV18 | NA | TRBD1 | TGTGCCAGCTCACCACTTCCGGACAGGGCTAACTATGGCTACACCTTC | CASSPLPDRANYGYTF
TRBJ1-1 | TRBV5-5 | NA | TRBD1 | TGTGCCAGCAGCTTCATGCCGGGGACAGGGGGCGGGGACACTGAAGCTTTCTTT | CASSFMPGTGGGDTEAFF
TRBJ2-2 | TRBV5-1 | NA | NA | TGCGCCAGCAGCAAGATTGATGGGGCGGGGGAGCTGTTTTTT | CASSKIDGAGELFF
TRBJ2-2 | TRBV18 | few | TRBD2 | TGTGCCAGCTCGGCACTAGCGGACAACACCGGGGAGCTGTTTTTT | CASSALADNTGELFF
TRBJ1-3 | TRBV27 | NA | NA | TGTGCCAGCAGTCCTCGGGGGGGGGCCAGCTCTGGAAACACCATATATTTT | CASSPRGGASSGNTIYF
TRBJ2-1 | TRBV11-2 | once | NA | TGTGCCAGCAGCGCGGCGGGCCACTACAATGAGCAGTTCTTC | CASSAAGHYNEQFF
TRBJ2-1 | TRBV29-1 | NA | NA | TGCAGCGTTAGGCCGGCGGCATACAATGAGCAGTTCTTC | CSVRPAAYNEQFF
TRBJ1-5 | TRBV7-8 | once | NA | TGTGCCAGTACGGGGGGGCCAAATCAGCCCCAGCATTTT | CASTGGPNQPQHF
TRBJ1-5 | TRBV15 | NA | TRBD1 | TGTGCCACCAGCAGAGTAGCAGGGGGCGTAAGCAATCAGCCCCAGCATTTT | CATSRVAGGVSNQPQHF
TRBJ1-1 | TRBV7-9 | once | NA | TGTGCCAGCAGCAAAGGACAGAAGAACACTGAAGCTTTCTTT | CASSKGQKNTEAFF
TRBJ2-7 | TRBV5-1 | NA | TRBD1 | TGCGCCAGCAGTACGGGCGGGACAGGGTCCTACGAGCAGTACTTC | CASSTGGTGSYEQYF
TRBJ1-2 | TRBV30 | NA | TRBD1 | TGTGCCTGGGGGACAGGTTGGGATTCAACCCCTAACTATGGCTACACCTTC | CAWGTGWDSTPNYGYTF
TRBJ1-5 | TRBV27 | few | TRBD1 | TGTGCCAGCAGTGCCCTCCCCCCCGGGACAGAAATCAATCAGCCCCAGCATTTT | CASSALPPGTEINQPQHF
TRBJ2-5 | TRBV18 | NA | NA | TGTGCCAGCTCACCACCGGGCGGGGTGGGTCAAGAGACCCAGTACTTC | CASSPPGGVGQETQYF
TRBJ2-1 | TRBV18 | NA | NA | TGTGCCAGCTCACAAGGCGGTAGCGTCAATGAGCAGTTCTTC | CASSQGGSVNEQFF
TRBJ2-3 | TRBV19 | NA | NA | TGTGCCAGTAGTGTCCCCGGGACTTTGAGCACAGATACGCAGTATTTT | CASSVPGTLSTDTQYF
TRBJ1-6 | TRBV12-3/TRBV12-4 | once | NA | TGTGCCAGCAGTTTCGGGAATTCACCCCTCCACTTT | CASSFGNSPLHF
TRBJ2-4 | TRBV4-3 | NA | TRBD2 | TGCGCCAGCAGCCAGGAATTAGCGGGAACGGCCAAAAACATTCAGTACTTC | CASSQELAGTAKNIQYF
TRBJ1-2 | TRBV28 | NA | NA | TGTGCCAGCAGGGACCGCGGGGGCGCCCTTTATGGCTACACCTTC | CASRDRGGALYGYTF
TRBJ2-3 | TRBV14 | NA | NA | TGTGCCAGCAACCTTGCAGGGACAGATACGCAGTATTTT | CASNLAGTDTQYF
TRBJ2-3 | TRBV3-1/TRBV3-2 | NA | TRBD2 | TGTGCCAGCAGCCGGGGGTGGACTAGCGGGAGATCAGATACGCAGTATTTT | CASSRGWTSGRSDTQYF
TRBJ2-4 | TRBV2 | NA | TRBD1 | TGTGCCAGTGCTCCGGGACAGGGGAAAAACATTCAGTACTTC | CASAPGQGKNIQYF
TRBJ1-1 | TRBV24-1 | NA | NA | TGTGCCACCAGAGACACAGTGAACACTGAAGCTTTCTTT | CATRDTVNTEAFF
TRBJ2-7 | TRBV10-3 | NA | NA | TGTGCCATTAAAAGGACACCCTACGAGCAGTACTTC | CAIKRTPYEQYF
TRBJ2-7 | TRBV4-1 | NA | TRBD1 | TGCGCCAGCAGCCAAACCCCGGGACAGCAGTACGAGCAGTACTTC | CASSQTPGQQYEQYF
TRBJ1-2 | TRBV12-3/TRBV12-4 | NA | NA | TGTGCCAGCAGTTTATATCGGGGTAGCTACACCTTC | CASSLYRGSYTF
TRBJ2-7 | TRBV3-1/TRBV3-2 | NA | NA | TGTGCCAGCAGTGCCCGAGTGGCCTACGAGCAGTACTTC | CASSARVAYEQYF
TRBJ1-5 | TRBV6-1 | NA | TRBD1 | TGTGCCAGCAGTGAAGTTTTTGGGACAGTTAATCAGCCCCAGCATTTT | CASSEVFGTVNQPQHF
TRBJ2-3 | TRBV11-2 | NA | NA | TGTGCCAGCAGTTTTCTCGGGGTGCGAGATACGCAGTATTTT | CASSFLGVRDTQYF
TRBJ2-5 | TRBV3-1/TRBV3-2 | NA | TRBD2 | TGTGCCAGCAGCCAAGGACTAGCGGGGCAAGAGACCCAGTACTTC | CASSQGLAGQETQYF
TRBJ1-6 | TRBV11-2 | NA | TRBD1 | TGTGCCAGCAGCTTACAGGGGGCTTCACCCCTCCACTTT | CASSLQGASPLHF
TRBJ1-1 | TRBV5-1 | few | TRBD1 | TGCGCCAGCAGCTTGGGCTCTCAGGGGGCTGCTGAAGCTTTCTTT | CASSLGSQGAAEAFF
TRBJ1-1 | TRBV4-1 | NA | NA | TGCGCCAGCAGCCAAGAACCCAGGGCCACTGAAGCTTTCTTT | CASSQEPRATEAFF
TRBJ2-1 | TRBV4-1 | NA | NA | TGCGCCAGCAGCCAAAGCAGTGGGCCCTACAATGAGCAGTTCTTC | CASSQSSGPYNEQFF
TRBJ2-2 | TRBV19 | NA | NA | TGTGCCAGTACTTCCCTCGGGGGGCGGAACACCGGGGAGCTGTTTTTT | CASTSLGGRNTGELFF
TRBJ1-2 | TRBV18 | once | NA | TGTGCCAGCTCACCCAGTTCCCAGGCGACTAACTATGGCTACACCTTC | CASSPSSQATNYGYTF
TRBJ2-1 | TRBV14 | NA | NA | TGTGCCAGCAGCCAAATGCTAACAGGTAGAGAGTTCTTC | CASSQMLTGREFF
TRBJ2-2 | TRBV19 | NA | TRBD2 | TGTGCCAGTAGAGGGACTAGCGGGAGTCTAACCGGGGAGCTGTTTTTT | CASRGTSGSLTGELFF
TRBJ2-7 | TRBV27 | NA | TRBD1 | TGTGCCAGCAGTTCAGAGGGGACAGGGGCCCTCTTTACCTACGAGCAGTACTTC | CASSSEGTGALFTYEQYF
TRBJ2-1 | TRBV24-1 | NA | TRBD1 | TGTGCCACCAGTGATTTAGTAACAGGGGGCAAGTTCTTC | CATSDLVTGGKFF
TRBJ1-2 | TRBV30 | NA | NA | TGTGCCTGGACTGTGATAGGAGGAGGTGGCTACACCTTC | CAWTVIGGGGYTF
TRBJ1-1 | TRBV24-1 | NA | TRBD1 | TGTGCCAGCATGGGCAGGGGGTTCGCTGAAGCTTTCTTT | CASMGRGFAEAFF
TRBJ2-3 | TRBV7-3 | NA | TRBD1 | TGTGCCAGCAGCTTATCCTGGCCGCCAGGGGGCAGAGATACGCAGTATTTT | CASSLSWPPGGRDTQYF
TRBJ2-1 | TRBV5-1 | NA | TRBD2 | TGCGCCAGCAGCTTGGGCGGGAGGGACAATGAGCAGTTCTTC | CASSLGGRDNEQFF
TRBJ2-7 | TRBV7-8 | NA | TRBD1 | TGTGCCAGCAGCCCGGGACAGGGGGCTCGGTACGAGCAGTACTTC | CASSPGQGARYEQYF
TRBJ2-3 | TRBV24-1 | once | TRBD1 | TGTGCCACCAGTGACCGGACAGGGAGCACAGATACGCAGTATTTT | CATSDRTGSTDTQYF
TRBJ2-1 | TRBV20-1 | once | TRBD1 | TGCAGTGCTAGTGGGCAGGGGGTCATCTCCTACAATGAGCAGTTCTTC | CSASGQGVISYNEQFF
TRBJ2-3 | TRBV5-1 | NA | NA | TGCGCCAGCAGAGTGTTAGCGGCCGTCACAGATACGCAGTATTTT | CASRVLAAVTDTQYF
TRBJ1-2 | TRBV14 | NA | TRBD1 | TGTGCCAGCAGCCGAACCACGGGACAGGGGATTAGGTATGGCTACACCTTC | CASSRTTGQGIRYGYTF
TRBJ2-7 | TRBV6-1 | NA | TRBD1 | TGTGCCAGCAGTGAAGCGACGACAGGGGGCTTGAACGAGCAGTACTTC | CASSEATTGGLNEQYF
TRBJ2-2 | TRBV19 | NA | NA | TGTGCCAGTACCCGTGGGGGAGGCGCACGAACCGGGGAGCTGTTTTTT | CASTRGGGARTGELFF
TRBJ1-1 | TRBV6-5 | few | NA | TGTGCCAGCAGTCCGACAAGACAGATGAACACTGAAGCTTTCTTT | CASSPTRQMNTEAFF